This T cell receptor beta chain was found in a study of cytomegalovirus exposure and HLA in healthy donors. PCR amplification relied on 60 Vbeta primers (plus 13 Jbeta primers). Produced via immunoSEQ multiplex PCR; TCRdb's table is partial and in-frame only. Of about 120,000 clones listed, roughly four fifths were seen once; the top ten hold around 1.6%. Healthy people donating bone marrow made up the donors. The V end lost 0 bases, the J end lost 3 bases, and 12 bases lay between the germline ends. The CDR3 covers 15 residues. Germline assignment: CDR1 MGHRA and CDR2 YSYEKL. The rearrangement joins TRBV4-1 to TRBJ2-7; D gene unclear. The receptor comes from a woman aged 18-35 years in good health and CMV-seronegative. Sequenced: PBMCs. CDR3 nucleotide sequence: TGCGCCAGCAGCCAAGAGCCCAGTTACCTCTACGAGCAGTACTTC. It is translated as CASSQEPSYLYEQYF.